One and the same sample provided the 6 T cell receptor beta chains below, sequenced in a study of cytomegalovirus exposure and HLA in healthy donors. The PCR made use of 60 Vbeta and 13 Jbeta primers. The protocol was immunoSEQ multiplex PCR, while the TCRdb copy is restricted to in-frame clones and leaves out a portion. The top ten hold over 1.1% of the sample, which has approximately 200,000 clones, roughly 80% seen once. The sequencing sample was made of PBMCs. Receptors originate from a girl between 5 and 17 years old in good health and CMV-seronegative.

The genes are TRBV27 and TRBJ2-7; D may be TRBD2 (5 bases). V was cut by 4 bases and J by 2 bases, with 9 bases left in between. The CDR3 runs 13 residues. The germline V gene encodes CDR1 MNHEY and CDR2 SMNVEV (reference sequence). In DNA form, the CDR3 reads TGTGCCAGCAGTTCCCACGGGGCCTACGAGCAGTACTTC. Residues: CASSSHGAYEQYF.

The chain has TRBV28 and TRBJ1-1; D ambiguous. V lost 6 bases and J lost 9, with 14 bases in between. CDR1 and CDR2 from the germline V gene are MDHEN and SYDVKM. CDR3 size: 12 residues. As DNA, the CDR3 is TGTGCCAGCAGCCAACAGACGATTCAAGCTTTCTTT. It translates to CASSQQTIQAFF.

V gene TRBV27 combines with J gene TRBJ1-5; TRBD1 is a possible D gene (6 bases). Germline V gives CDR1 MNHEY, CDR2 SMNVEV (reference sequence). CDR3 size: 13 residues. Trimming removed 1 base from V and 7 bases from J, with 8 bases in between. The CDR3: CASSLLTGQPQHF. In DNA, the CDR3 is TGTGCCAGCAGTTTATTGACAGGCCAGCCCCAGCATTTT.

This clone showed up just once. At one of its ends the junction is not consistent with the germline gene, which may arise from a read error. This sequence joins TRBV4-1 and TRBJ1-2; 7 positions agree with TRBD1. The V gene's germline CDR1 is MGHRA and CDR2 YSYEKL. This CDR3 has 14 amino acids. The chain's CDR3 is CAGSQDRGRIGYTF. The CDR3 DNA is TGCGCCGGCAGCCAAGATAGGGGGCGGATTGGCTACACCTTC.

On this clone itself: The sample contains more than one DNA sequence encoding this CDR3. The V and J genes are TRBV7-6 and TRBJ1-1; D remains ambiguous. The CDR3 runs to 13 residues. The V and J ends lost 5 bases and 3 bases respectively, with 10 bases between them. The germline V gene encodes CDR1 SGHVS and CDR2 FNYEAQ. The chain's CDR3 is CASSARRYTEAFF. The CDR3 DNA sequence: TGTGCCAGCAGCGCCAGGAGGTACACTGAAGCTTTCTTT.

The chain employs TRBV6-5 and TRBJ1-4; D is unresolved. The ends were cut back, 5 bases at V and 5 bases at J, with 12 bases in the middle. The CDR3 runs 14 residues. Germline V gene sequence: CDR1 MNHEY, CDR2 SVGAGI. The CDR3 nucleotides read TGTGCCAGCAGTCTAACAGCTTCGAATGAAAAACTGTTTTTT. The encoded protein is CASSLTASNEKLFF.